Each of the 22 T cell receptor beta chains below was sequenced from the same sample in a study of blood T cell repertoires in COVID-19. Clones were read by immunoSEQ multiplex PCR, and TCRdb kept only the in-frame ones, dropping some. The sample holds about 300,000 clones, roughly 88% seen once. The source material was peripheral blood. The receptors come from a man younger than 35 with active or convalescent COVID-19.

This chain connects TRBV9 to TRBJ1-4; the D gene is possibly TRBD1 (5 bases). This CDR3 has 17 amino acids. The germline V gene has CDR1 SGDLS and CDR2 YYNGEE. The V and J ends lost 3 bases and 3 bases respectively, with 18 bases between them. DNA of the CDR3: TGTGCCAGCAGCGATTCGGCCGGGGGATCAGCTAATGAAAAACTGTTTTTT. Protein product: CASSDSAGGSANEKLFF. Variable domain in full (rest from reference TRBV9 and TRBJ1-4): DSGVTQTPKHLITATGQRVTLRCSPRSGDLSVYWYQQSLDQGLQFLIQYYNGEERAKGNILERFSAQQFPDLHSELNLSSLELGDSALYFCASSDSAGGSANEKLFFGSGTQLSVL.

The chain recombines TRBV21-1 with TRBJ2-7; the table's D call TRBD1 went unverified against the DNA. TRBV21-1 counts as a pseudogene. The length of the CDR3 is 16 residues. Here the CDR3 DNA reads TGTGCCAGCAGCAAAGAATCCAGGGGGCATTCCTACGAGCAGTACTTC. It translates to CASSKESRGHSYEQYF.

This rearrangement joins TRBV9 to TRBJ2-3; 15 positions match TRBD2. The CDR3 loop spans 18 amino acids. Trimming cost V 6 bases and J 0 bases; bases outside gene matches: 8. The germline V gene has CDR1 SGDLS and CDR2 YYNGEE. CDR3 amino acids: CASKPGLAGGTSTDTQYF. The CDR3 DNA follows: TGTGCCAGCAAACCGGGACTAGCGGGGGGTACTAGCACAGATACGCAGTATTTT.

The J gene is TRBJ2-1, the V gene TRBV5-6; D is ambiguous. V lost 0 bases to trimming and J lost 4 bases, with 2 bases between them. Germline V gives CDR1 SGHDT, CDR2 YYEEEE. The CDR3 consists of 12 residues. The chain's CDR3 is CASSLAYNEQFF. CDR3 DNA: TGTGCCAGCAGCTTGGCGTACAATGAGCAGTTCTTC.

The chain has TRBV11-1 and TRBJ2-3, with 10 bases lining up with TRBD2. CDR1 is SGHAT, CDR2 FQDESV, per germline (reference sequence). The CDR3 is made up of 16 amino acids. The ends lost 5 bases at V and 0 bases at J; junction bases unmatched: 5. CDR3 in DNA: TGTGCCAGCAGCGGACTAGCGGAAACTAGCACAGATACGCAGTATTTT. Its protein product is CASSGLAETSTDTQYF.

The CDR3 spells CASSLDKTGSAFF. In nucleotides, the CDR3 is TGTGCCAGCAGCTTGGACAAGACAGGGTCTGCTTTCTTT. This chain links TRBV5-4 with TRBJ1-1; 7 positions agree with TRBD1. J was trimmed by 11 bases and V by 0 bases; bases with no gene match: 7. Germline values: CDR1 SGHNT, CDR2 YYREEE (reference sequence). The CDR3 runs to 13 residues.

This sequence joins TRBV18 and TRBJ2-2, with 8 nucleotides matching TRBD1. The CDR3 length is 14 residues. Germline loops: CDR1 KGHSH, CDR2 LQKENI. V trimming: 0 bases; J trimming: 7 bases; junction bases outside the gene matches: 1. The CDR3 region has the DNA TGTGCCAGCTCACCACCAGGACAGGGCGGGGAGCTGTTTTTT. Its protein product is CASSPPGQGGELFF. Using reference TRBV18 and TRBJ2-2 for the parts outside the CDR3, the full variable domain is NAGVMQNPRHLVRRRGQEARLRCSPMKGHSHVYWYRQLPEEGLKFMVYLQKENIIDESGMPKERFSAEFPKEGPSILRIQQVVRGDSAAYFCASSPPGQGGELFFGEGSRLTVL.

This chain uses TRBV11-2 with TRBJ2-5; the D is unclear. Germline V lookup: CDR1 SGHAT, CDR2 FQNNGV. The CDR3 contains 15 residues. The ends were cut back, 6 bases at V and 5 bases at J, with 19 bases in the middle. CDR3 loop: CASSIYYLGGETQYF. CDR3 bases: TGTGCCAGCAGTATATACTACCTCGGTGGGGAGACCCAGTACTTC.

This rearrangement joins TRBV5-1 to TRBJ1-1; unclear D gene. V was cut by 0 bases and J by 4 bases, with 10 bases left in between. Germline V lookup: CDR1 SGHRS, CDR2 YFSETQ. This CDR3 is built from 14 residues. The CDR3 sequence: CASSLGSGPTEAFF. As DNA, the CDR3 is TGCGCCAGCAGCTTGGGCAGCGGGCCCACTGAAGCTTTCTTT.

CDR3 region: CASSLAAGGVRANVLTF. CDR3 coding DNA: TGTGCCAGCAGCTTAGCGGCAGGGGGCGTGAGGGCCAACGTCCTGACTTTC. This chain connects TRBV7-9 to TRBJ2-6, with 8 nucleotides matching TRBD1. This CDR3 has 17 amino acids. V lost 0 bases, J lost 5 bases, and 6 bases stayed unmatched. Looked up from germline, CDR1 is SEHNR and CDR2 is FQNEAQ (reference sequence).

The chain uses TRBV19 and TRBJ1-2, with a tentative D call TRBD1 (5 bases). The CDR3 consists of 15 residues. The germline V gene encodes CDR1 LNHDA and CDR2 SQIVND (reference sequence). V shed 0 bases and J shed 8 bases, with 16 bases lying between them. CDR3 loop: CASSIDQGGRLGYTF. CDR3 bases: TGTGCCAGTAGTATAGATCAGGGCGGACGGTTGGGCTACACCTTC.

A note on this clone: Other DNA sequences within the sample encode an identical CDR3. The chain couples TRBV12-3 or TRBV12-4 to TRBJ1-1; 7 bases match TRBD1. This CDR3 is built from 13 residues. Losses at the gene ends were 5 bases for V and 2 bases for J; bases not matched to a gene: 2. Here the CDR3 reads CASSAGGNTEAFF. Here the CDR3 DNA reads TGTGCCAGCAGTGCAGGGGGAAACACTGAAGCTTTCTTT.

This chain uses TRBV6-4 with TRBJ1-5, with 7 bases that match TRBD1. V trimming: 5 bases; J trimming: 7 bases; junction bases outside the gene matches: 5. The CDR3 length is 13 residues. In germline, CDR1 is MRHNA, CDR2 SNTAGT. CDR3 loop: CASSMQGGQPQHF. The CDR3 nucleotides read TGTGCCAGCAGTATGCAGGGGGGACAGCCCCAGCATTTT.

CDR3 coding DNA: TGCGCCAGCAGCCGCGGTGCAACTAATGAAAAACTGTTTTTT. Its protein product is CASSRGATNEKLFF. The chain couples TRBV4-1 to TRBJ1-4; D is unclear. Germline V gene data show CDR1 as MGHRA and CDR2 as YSYEKL. Deletions cut 4 bases from V and 0 bases from J, with 6 bases between. This CDR3 has 14 amino acids.

This chain joins TRBV3-1 (or the pseudogene TRBV3-2) and TRBJ2-1, with 10 bases lining up with TRBD2. This CDR3 has 20 amino acids. Germline V gene data show CDR1 as LGHDT and CDR2 as YNNKEL (reference sequence). Trimming took 0 bases from V and 8 from J; bases not matched to a gene: 19. CDR3 bases: TGTGCCAGCAGCCAAGATCGTCGTCTAGCGGGGGACACTATAGGGGATGAGCAGTTCTTC. The encoded protein is CASSQDRRLAGDTIGDEQFF.

The V and J genes are TRBV5-6 and TRBJ1-2; 9 nucleotides line up with TRBD1. V shed 2 bases, J shed 8 bases, and the junction held 13 bases outside the gene matches. The germline CDR1 and CDR2 sequences are SGHDT and YYEEEE. CDR3 length: 16 amino acids. In DNA, the CDR3 is TGTGCCAGCAGCTTCCAACCGGGACAGGGTTTTGGCGGCTACACCTTC. This encodes CASSFQPGQGFGGYTF.

The V gene is TRBV6-1, the J gene TRBJ1-3; no firm D call. Germline loops: CDR1 MNHNS, CDR2 SASEGT. This CDR3 is built from 18 residues. Trimming removed 0 bases from V and 0 bases from J, with 15 bases in between. CDR3 residues: CASSEAPGGASSGNTIYF. The CDR3 DNA reads as TGTGCCAGCAGTGAAGCCCCGGGAGGAGCGAGCTCTGGAAACACCATATATTTT.

The V gene is TRBV6-5, the J gene TRBJ1-6; 8 bases fit TRBD1. In germline, CDR1 is MNHEY, CDR2 SVGAGI. The CDR3 consists of 16 residues. The ends lost 0 bases at V and 7 bases at J; junction bases unmatched: 5. The CDR3 sequence: CASSYSRTGRNSPLHF. The CDR3 nucleotides are TGTGCCAGCAGTTACTCCCGGACAGGGCGAAATTCACCCCTCCACTTT.

The chain employs TRBV27 and TRBJ2-5; 11 nucleotides match TRBD1. Germline trimming cut 7 bases from V and 5 bases from J; bases unmatched to any gene: 6. Looked up from germline, CDR1 is MNHEY and CDR2 is SMNVEV (reference sequence). The CDR3 is 14 amino acids. The DNA for the CDR3 is TGTGCCAGCATCGGGACAGGGGGTCGGGAGACCCAGTACTTC. Translated: CASIGTGGRETQYF.

The chain uses TRBV7-2 and TRBJ2-6; D not certain. The CDR3 is made up of 16 amino acids. V was clipped by 7 bases and J by 4 bases, with 17 bases between them. CDR1 is SGHTA, CDR2 FQGNSA, per germline. CDR3 in DNA: TGTGCCAGCACCCTAGTTAGTGTCCTGGGGGCCAACGTCCTGACTTTC. Translating it yields CASTLVSVLGANVLTF.

This chain joins TRBV4-3 and TRBJ1-1, with D possibly TRBD1 on 6 matching bases. Trimming stripped 0 bases from V and 0 bases from J, with 23 bases between. The CDR3 consists of 20 residues. Germline V lookup: CDR1 LGHNA, CDR2 YSLEER. The CDR3 loop is CASSQEPGLERDNMNTEAFF. The CDR3 DNA sequence: TGCGCCAGCAGCCAAGAACCAGGGCTAGAAAGGGACAATATGAACACTGAAGCTTTCTTT.

The CDR3 protein is CASSVGNSDYEQYF. The CDR3 bases are TGTGCCAGCAGCGTGGGCAATTCGGACTACGAGCAGTACTTC. J is TRBJ2-7 and V is TRBV9, with no clear D. Trimming took off 2 bases at V and 3 bases at J, with 12 bases between the two ends. CDR1 SGDLS and CDR2 YYNGEE come from the germline V gene. The CDR3 is 14 amino acids.